A few counts support the clone carrying this T cell receptor (beta chain). Trimming took 7 bases from V and 5 from J, leaving 15 bases between them. CDR1 and CDR2 (germline): SGHDT, YYEEEE. This CDR3 is built from 13 residues. This specimen comes from a study of blood T cell repertoires in COVID-19. TCRdb's table, derived via immunoSEQ multiplex PCR, lists solely in-frame clones and lacks some. This table holds about 250,000 clones, around nine tenths found once. The chain links TRBV5-6 to TRBJ2-5; a possible D gene is TRBD1 (6 bases). The source of this sequence is a middle-aged woman who had recovered from COVID-19. Material: peripheral blood. The CDR3 region is CASLRAGVETQYF. CDR3 bases: TGTGCCAGCCTACGTGCAGGGGTGGAGACCCAGTACTTC.